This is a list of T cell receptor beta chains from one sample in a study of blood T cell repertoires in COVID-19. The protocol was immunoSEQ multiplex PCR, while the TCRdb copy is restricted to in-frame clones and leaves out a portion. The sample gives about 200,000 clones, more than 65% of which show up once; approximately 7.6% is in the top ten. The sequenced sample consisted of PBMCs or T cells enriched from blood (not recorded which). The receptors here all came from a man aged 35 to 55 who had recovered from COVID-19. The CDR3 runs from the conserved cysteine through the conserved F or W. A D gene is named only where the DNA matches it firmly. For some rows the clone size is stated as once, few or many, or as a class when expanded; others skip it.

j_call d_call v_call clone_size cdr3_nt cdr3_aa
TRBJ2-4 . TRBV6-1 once TGTGCCAGCAGTGAAGCCCCCGGCAGGGTAGCCAAAAACATTCAGTACTTC CASSEAPGRVAKNIQYF
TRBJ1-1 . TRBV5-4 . TGTGCCAGCAGCTTGCCTAGAAGGACAGCTAACACTGAAGCTTTCTTT CASSLPRRTANTEAFF
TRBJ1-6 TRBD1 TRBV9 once TGTGCCAGCACATCAGGACAGGGTTATAATTCACCCCTCCACTTT CASTSGQGYNSPLHF
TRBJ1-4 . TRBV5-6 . TGTGCCAGCAGCTTTGGGCGACGGAATGAAAAACTGTTTTTT CASSFGRRNEKLFF
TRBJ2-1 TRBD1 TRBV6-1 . TGTGCCAGCAGTGATATAGGGGGCGAGCAGTTCTTC CASSDIGGEQFF
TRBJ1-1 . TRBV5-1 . TGCGCCAGCAGCCCGACAGTGGGGAACACTGAAGCTTTCTTT CASSPTVGNTEAFF
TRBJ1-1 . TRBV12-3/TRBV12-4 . TGTGCCAGCAGTTTAAAGCTTTCCACTGAAGCTTTCTTT CASSLKLSTEAFF
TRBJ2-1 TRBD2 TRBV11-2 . TGTGCCAGCAGCTTCGGGTTGACTAGCGGGGGGTTATGGGCGCAGTTCTTC CASSFGLTSGGLWAQFF
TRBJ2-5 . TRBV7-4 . TGTGCCAGCAGAAACTGCGGGCCTTTCCAAGAGACCCAGTACTTC CASRNCGPFQETQYF
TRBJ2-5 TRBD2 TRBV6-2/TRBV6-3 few TGTGCCAGCAGTTACGTAGCGGGGGGCGGAGGAGAAGAGACCCAGTACTTC CASSYVAGGGGEETQYF
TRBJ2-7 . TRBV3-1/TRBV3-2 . TGTGCCAGCAGCCAAACCGGTTACGAGCAGTACTTC CASSQTGYEQYF
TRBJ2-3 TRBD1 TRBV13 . TGTGCCAGCAGCTCAACAGGGGGCAAAGATACGCAGTATTTT CASSSTGGKDTQYF
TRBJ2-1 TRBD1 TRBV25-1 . TGTGCCAGCAGTCGACGGGACAGGACGTGGGAGAATGAGCAGTTCTTC CASSRRDRTWENEQFF
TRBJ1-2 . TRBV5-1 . TGCGCCAGCAGCCACGGACAGCTCTATGGCTACACCTTC CASSHGQLYGYTF
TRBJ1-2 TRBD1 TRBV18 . TGTGCCAGCTCACAGGGACAGGTACCACTCTATGGCTACACCTTC CASSQGQVPLYGYTF
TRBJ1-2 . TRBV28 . TGTGCCAGCAGTTCGACAGGCCCGGAGTACTATGGCTACACCTTC CASSSTGPEYYGYTF
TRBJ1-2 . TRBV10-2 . TGCGCCAGCAGTGAGATCGAGGGTCTCCGGCATGGCTACACCTTC CASSEIEGLRHGYTF
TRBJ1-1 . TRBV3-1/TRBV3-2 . TGTGCCAGCAGCCAAATCAGGGCTGTCACTGAAGCTTTCTTT CASSQIRAVTEAFF
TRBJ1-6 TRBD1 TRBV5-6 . TGTGCCAGCAGCTTGAGACAGGGAACACCCCTCCACTTT CASSLRQGTPLHF
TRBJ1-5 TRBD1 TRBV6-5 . TGTGCCAGCAAACCCCAGGGGGCTGGTTATCAGCCCCAGCATTTT CASKPQGAGYQPQHF
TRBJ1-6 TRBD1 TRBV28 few TGTGCCAGCTTCCCGGGGGACAGTAATAATTCACCCCTCCACTTT CASFPGDSNNSPLHF
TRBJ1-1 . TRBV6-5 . TGTGCCAGCAGTTTTCGGACAGTTAACACTGAAGCTTTCTTT CASSFRTVNTEAFF
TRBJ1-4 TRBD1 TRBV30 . TGTGCCTGGAGTGAAGGACAGGGAAATGAAAAACTGTTTTTT CAWSEGQGNEKLFF
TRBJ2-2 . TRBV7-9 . TGTGCCAGCAGCTTAGTCCCGACCGGGGAGCTGTTTTTT CASSLVPTGELFF
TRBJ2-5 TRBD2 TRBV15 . TGTGCCACCAGCAGAAGACTAGCGGGGTTGGAGACCCAGTACTTC CATSRRLAGLETQYF
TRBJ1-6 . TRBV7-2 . TGTGCCAGCAGCGGGAGGGACACTAATTCACCCCTCCACTTT CASSGRDTNSPLHF
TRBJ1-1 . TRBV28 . TGTGCCAGCAGTTTCCCGACAGGTTTGAACACTGAAGCTTTCTTT CASSFPTGLNTEAFF
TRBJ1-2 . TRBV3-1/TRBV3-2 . TGTGCCAGCAGCCAAGATCTGTACTATGGCTACACCTTC CASSQDLYYGYTF
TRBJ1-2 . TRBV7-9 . TGTGCCAGCAGCTTAGATCAGGGGTCCAACTGGGGCTACACCTTC CASSLDQGSNWGYTF
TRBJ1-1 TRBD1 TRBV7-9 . TGTGCCAGCAGCCCGGACAGGCAGAACACTGAAGCTTTCTTT CASSPDRQNTEAFF
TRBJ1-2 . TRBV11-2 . TGTGCCAGCAGCTTTGGAAGCAGGGACTATGGCTACACCTTC CASSFGSRDYGYTF
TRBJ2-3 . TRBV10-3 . TGTGCCATCAGTGAGCCTAGGCGTGCAGGGGGCACAGATACGCAGTATTTT CAISEPRRAGGTDTQYF
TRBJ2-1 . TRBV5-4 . TGTGCCAGCAGCCGAGGGGGGGACAATGAGCAGTTCTTC CASSRGGDNEQFF
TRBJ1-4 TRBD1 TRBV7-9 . TGTGCCAGCAGCTTCGACAGGGGCCAAAATGAAAAACTGTTTTTT CASSFDRGQNEKLFF
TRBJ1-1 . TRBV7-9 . TGTGCCAGCAGCTACAAACAGAACGAAGCTTTCTTT CASSYKQNEAFF
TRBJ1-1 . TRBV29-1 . TGCAGCGCTGTAAGGGGATCGACGTACACTGAAGCTTTCTTT CSAVRGSTYTEAFF
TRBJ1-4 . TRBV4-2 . TGTGCCAGCAGCCAAGTGGGTACGGAGGGAGAAAAACTGTTTTTT CASSQVGTEGEKLFF
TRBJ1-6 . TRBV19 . TGTGCCAGTAGCCTCGGAGGACAGATCTATAATTCACCCCTCCACTTT CASSLGGQIYNSPLHF
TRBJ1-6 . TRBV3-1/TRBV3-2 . TGTGCCAGCAGCCAAGAGGCCAGTAATTCACCCCTCCACTTT CASSQEASNSPLHF
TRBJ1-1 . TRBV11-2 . TGTGCCAGCAGCTTGGGTCGTGGGGGCGGGAACACTGAAGCTTTCTTT CASSLGRGGGNTEAFF
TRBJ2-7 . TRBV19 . TGTGCCAGTAGTCCCAAACGGCGGCAGGGTTCCGACGAGCAGTACTTC CASSPKRRQGSDEQYF